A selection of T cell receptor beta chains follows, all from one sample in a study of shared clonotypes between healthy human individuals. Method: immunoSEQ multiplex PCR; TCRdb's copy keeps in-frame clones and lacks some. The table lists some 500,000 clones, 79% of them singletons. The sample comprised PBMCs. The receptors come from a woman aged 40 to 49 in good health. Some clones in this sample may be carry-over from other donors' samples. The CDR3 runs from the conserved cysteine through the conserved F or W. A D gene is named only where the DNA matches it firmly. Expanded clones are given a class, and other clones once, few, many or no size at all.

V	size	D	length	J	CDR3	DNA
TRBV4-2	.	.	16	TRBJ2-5	CASSQDVLGGQETQYF	TGTGCCAGCAGCCAAGATGTACTAGGAGGACAAGAGACCCAGTACTTC
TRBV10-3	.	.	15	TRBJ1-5	CAISATPGGNQPQHF	TGTGCCATCAGTGCCACCCCAGGGGGCAATCAGCCCCAGCATTTT
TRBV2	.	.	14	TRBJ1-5	CASSERAVNQPQHF	TGTGCCAGCAGTGAAAGGGCAGTAAATCAGCCCCAGCATTTT
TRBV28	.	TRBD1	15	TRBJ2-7	CASSHLGQEEYEQYF	TGTGCCAGCAGTCACTTGGGACAGGAAGAATACGAGCAGTACTTC
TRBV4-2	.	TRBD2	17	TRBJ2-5	CASSQVRSGRAEETQYF	TGTGCCAGCAGCCAAGTACGCAGCGGGAGGGCCGAAGAGACCCAGTACTTC
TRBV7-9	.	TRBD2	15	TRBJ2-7	CASSLGGTRSYEQYF	TGTGCCAGCAGCTTAGGTGGGACTAGATCCTACGAGCAGTACTTC
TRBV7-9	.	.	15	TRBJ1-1	CASSLAGVGDTEAFF	TGTGCCAGCAGCTTAGCGGGAGTGGGGGACACTGAAGCTTTCTTT
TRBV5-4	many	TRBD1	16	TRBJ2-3	CASSQAGTGSTDTQYF	TGTGCCAGCAGCCAAGCCGGGACAGGGTCCACAGATACGCAGTATTTT
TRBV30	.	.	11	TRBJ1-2	CAGRQDYGYTF	TGTGCCGGCCGACAGGATTATGGCTACACCTTC
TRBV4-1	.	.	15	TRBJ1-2	CASSQGTSGHYGYTF	TGCGCCAGCAGCCAGGGGACGTCAGGACACTATGGCTACACCTTC